This is a list of T cell receptor beta chains from one sample in a study of Tregs in tolerant kidney transplant recipients. Sequencing was performed with immunoSEQ multiplex PCR; in TCRdb, only in-frame clones are kept and a portion is missing. The sample yields about 240,000 clones, more than 65% seen once. The sequencing sample was made of CD4+ T cells from blood. The receptors come from a human donor in good health. Both conserved end residues are part of each CDR3. A D gene is named only where the DNA matches it firmly. Where a row states a size, it is once, few, many or the class of an expanded clone; other rows omit it.

d_call clone_size j_call v_call cdr3_aa cdr3_nt
NA NA TRBJ2-7 TRBV9 CASSVDAGEGEQYF TGTGCCAGCAGCGTAGACGCCGGCGAAGGCGAGCAGTACTTC
NA once TRBJ1-2 TRBV14 CASSQYRDTRYGYTF TGTGCCAGCAGCCAATATCGGGACACGCGTTATGGCTACACCTTC
NA NA TRBJ2-7 TRBV11-3 CASSQAGSEQYF TGTGCCAGCAGCCAGGCAGGGAGCGAGCAGTACTTC
TRBD1 NA TRBJ1-1 TRBV13 CASSFRQGGTEAFF TGTGCCAGCAGCTTCCGACAGGGGGGCACTGAAGCTTTCTTC
NA NA TRBJ1-2 TRBV19 CASLYSWRYGYTF TGTGCCAGCCTTTACAGTTGGCGGTATGGCTACACCTTC
NA NA TRBJ2-1 TRBV4-1 CASSRNLNEQFF TGCGCCAGCAGCCGCAACCTGAATGAGCAGTTCTTC
NA NA TRBJ2-3 TRBV5-4 CASLRDPTDTQYF TGTGCCAGCCTGAGGGACCCCACAGATACGCAGTATTTT
NA once TRBJ1-2 TRBV14 CASSRGFRYGYTF TGTGCCAGCAGCCGAGGCTTCCGGTATGGCTACACCTTC
NA few TRBJ1-2 TRBV5-4 CASSLDSTYGYTF TGTGCCAGCAGCTTGGACAGTACCTATGGCTACACCTTC
NA NA TRBJ2-1 TRBV6-5 CASGNNEQFF TGTGCCAGCGGGAACAATGAGCAGTTCTTC
TRBD2 few TRBJ2-2 TRBV6-5 CASSYTSGNTGELFF TGTGCCAGCAGTTACACTAGCGGAAACACCGGGGAGCTGTTTTTT
TRBD1 NA TRBJ1-3 TRBV2 CASRPGTGTGGNTIYF TGTGCCAGCAGACCCGGGACAGGGACGGGGGGAAACACCATATATTTT
NA NA TRBJ1-1 TRBV5-1 CASSFVRNTEAFF TGCGCCAGCAGCTTTGTTAGAAACACTGAAGCTTTCTTT
NA NA TRBJ1-1 TRBV20-1 CSATDYTEAFF TGCAGTGCTACAGATTACACTGAAGCTTTCTTT
NA NA TRBJ1-2 TRBV28 CASRAGTPYGYTF TGTGCCAGCAGGGCCGGGACACCCTATGGCTACACCTTC
TRBD1 once TRBJ2-7 TRBV18 CASSPAQGYEQYF TGTGCCAGCTCACCTGCACAGGGGTACGAGCAGTACTTC
TRBD2 NA TRBJ2-1 TRBV10-2 CASSASTSGSFLLYNEQFF TGCGCCAGCAGCGCTTCGACTAGCGGGAGCTTCCTCCTCTACAATGAGCAGTTCTTC
TRBD1 NA TRBJ1-4 TRBV5-1 CASSLQGPLNEKLFF TGCGCCAGCAGCTTACAGGGGCCTCTTAATGAAAAACTGTTTTTT
TRBD2 NA TRBJ2-7 TRBV7-6 CASSLAATSGPAEQYF TGTGCCAGCAGCTTAGCGGCGACTAGCGGTCCTGCCGAGCAGTACTTC
NA NA TRBJ1-1 TRBV9 CASSVHGRNTEAFF TGTGCCAGCAGCGTACACGGACGGAACACTGAAGCTTTCTTT
TRBD1 NA TRBJ2-7 TRBV27 CASSWTGWSYEQYF TGTGCCAGCAGTTGGACAGGATGGTCCTACGAGCAGTACTTC
NA NA TRBJ2-7 TRBV5-1 CASSLGRATDEQYF TGCGCCAGCAGCCTTGGTCGAGCTACCGACGAGCAGTACTTC
NA NA TRBJ2-5 TRBV5-1 CASRVGTQETQYF TGCGCCAGCAGGGTCGGGACTCAAGAGACCCAGTACTTC
TRBD1 few TRBJ1-1 TRBV6-5 CASSRTGGYTEAFF TGTGCCAGCAGCCGGACAGGGGGGTACACTGAAGCTTTCTTT
NA NA TRBJ2-3 TRBV7-9 CASSPGETSTDTQYF TGTGCCAGCAGCCCGGGAGAAACTAGCACAGATACGCAGTATTTT
TRBD1 NA TRBJ2-5 TRBV18 CASSPDREETQYF TGTGCCAGCTCACCGGACAGGGAAGAGACCCAGTACTTC
TRBD1 NA TRBJ1-2 TRBV4-1 CASSPRTGGGYTF TGCGCCAGCAGCCCCCGGACAGGGGGAGGCTACACCTTC